The rows below give T cell receptor beta chains drawn from one sample of a study of T cells in Graves' hyperthyroidism and ophthalmopathy. TCRdb called the multiplex PCR reads again in MiXCR, with one record for every CDR3 protein. The data show approximately 100,000 distinct CDR3 sequences, around 40% seen once. What was sequenced was peripheral blood or thyroid tissue (not recorded which). These receptor sequences come from a woman aged 30 to 39 with Graves' hyperthyroidism. The CDR3 runs from the conserved cysteine through the conserved F or W.

V gene,J gene,CDR3 protein
TRBV15,TRBJ1-2,CATSSYGQGVGGYTF
TRBV14,TRBJ1-2,CARRGLAGYTF
TRBV9,TRBJ1-4,CASSVAHSTNEKLFF
TRBV11-2,TRBJ1-1,CASSRPGGTEAFF
TRBV7-3,TRBJ1-2,CASSLTGTNYGYTF
TRBV20-1,TRBJ2-3,CSARLGLAGGPGVADTQYF
TRBV7-2,TRBJ2-3,CASSFSGTGTDTQYF
TRBV7-2,TRBJ1-1,CASSFLRNAPNTEAFF
TRBV27,TRBJ2-2,CASSSSGPTGTGELFF
TRBV28,TRBJ1-1,CASSLYNRATEAFF
TRBV12-3/TRBV12-4,TRBJ1-1,CASTSGGSEAFF
TRBV7-6,TRBJ2-7,CASSPESGSSYEQYF
TRBV15,TRBJ2-5,CATSGTDQETQYF
TRBV6-6,TRBJ1-3,CASSGTERRPGNTIYF
TRBV28,TRBJ2-7,CASSPSLLYEQYF
TRBV14,TRBJ2-2,CASSQQNTGELFF
TRBV7-9,TRBJ2-3,CASSPNFVADTQYF
TRBV7-2,NA,CASSLAGTGIYEQYF
TRBV28,TRBJ1-3,CASSFVSGNTIYF
TRBV7-9,TRBJ2-2,CASNPRDRITGELFF
TRBV30,TRBJ1-2,CAWRFSPYGYTF
TRBV11-2,TRBJ1-2,CASSPRTYSLIYGYTF
TRBV7-9,TRBJ2-7,CASSPAGTSGSNEQYF
TRBV7-3,TRBJ1-2,CASSPMQGLTSGNTF
TRBV6-2/TRBV6-3,TRBJ1-6,CAGPKYSPLHF
TRBV5-5,TRBJ2-7,CASSHTTGPYEQYF
TRBV7-9,TRBJ1-5,CASSLMGGNQPQHF
TRBV28,TRBJ1-1,CASKLLGIGGAFF
TRBV7-2,TRBJ2-5,CASSEDRLDEKLFFGSGTQYF
TRBV7-3,TRBJ1-1,CASSLGGADTEAFF
TRBV19,TRBJ1-1,CASSPEGRGRLFKNTEAFF